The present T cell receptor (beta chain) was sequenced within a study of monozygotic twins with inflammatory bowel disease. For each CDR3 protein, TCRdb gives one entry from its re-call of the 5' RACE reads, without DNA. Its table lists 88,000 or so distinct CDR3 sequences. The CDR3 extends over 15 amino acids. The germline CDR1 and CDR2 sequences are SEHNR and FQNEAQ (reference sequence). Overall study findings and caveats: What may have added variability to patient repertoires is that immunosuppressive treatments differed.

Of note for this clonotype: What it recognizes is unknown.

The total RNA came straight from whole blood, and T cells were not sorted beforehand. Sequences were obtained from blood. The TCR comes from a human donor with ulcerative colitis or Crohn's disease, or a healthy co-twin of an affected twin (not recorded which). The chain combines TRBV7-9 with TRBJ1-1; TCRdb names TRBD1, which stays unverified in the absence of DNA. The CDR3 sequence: CASSSLPVVRTEAFF.